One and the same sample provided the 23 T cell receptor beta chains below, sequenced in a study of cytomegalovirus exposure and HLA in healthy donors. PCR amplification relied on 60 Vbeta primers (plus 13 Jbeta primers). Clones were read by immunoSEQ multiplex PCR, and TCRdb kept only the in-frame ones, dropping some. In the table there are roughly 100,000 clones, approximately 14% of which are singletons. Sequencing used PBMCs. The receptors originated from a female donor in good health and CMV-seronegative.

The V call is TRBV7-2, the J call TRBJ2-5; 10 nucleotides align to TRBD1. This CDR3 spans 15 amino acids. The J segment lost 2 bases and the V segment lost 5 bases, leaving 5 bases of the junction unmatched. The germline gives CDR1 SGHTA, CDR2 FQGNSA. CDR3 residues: CASSPRDRGQETQYF. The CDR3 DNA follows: TGTGCCAGCAGCCCCCGGGACAGGGGACAAGAGACCCAGTACTTC. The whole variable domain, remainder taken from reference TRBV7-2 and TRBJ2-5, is GAGVSQSPSNKVTEKGKDVELRCDPISGHTALYWYRQSLGQGLEFLIYFQGNSAPDKSGLPSDRFSAERTGGSVSTLTIQRTQQEDSAVYLCASSPRDRGQETQYFGPGTRLLVL.

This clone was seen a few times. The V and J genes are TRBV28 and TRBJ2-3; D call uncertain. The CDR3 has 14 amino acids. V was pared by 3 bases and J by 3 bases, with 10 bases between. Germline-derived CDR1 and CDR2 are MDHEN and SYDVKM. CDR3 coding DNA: TGTGCCAGCAGTTTGGCAGGTCGAACAGATACGCAGTATTTT. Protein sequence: CASSLAGRTDTQYF.

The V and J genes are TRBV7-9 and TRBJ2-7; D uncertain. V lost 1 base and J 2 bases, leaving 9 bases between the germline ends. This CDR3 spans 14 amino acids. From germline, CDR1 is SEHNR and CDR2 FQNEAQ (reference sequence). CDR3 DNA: TGTGCCAGCAGCTTAGTTCAGGTACCCTACGAGCAGTACTTC. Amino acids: CASSLVQVPYEQYF.

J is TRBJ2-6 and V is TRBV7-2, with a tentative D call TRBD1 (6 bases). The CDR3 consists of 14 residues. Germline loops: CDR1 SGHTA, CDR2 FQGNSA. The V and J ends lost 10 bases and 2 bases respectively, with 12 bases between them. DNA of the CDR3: TGTGCCAAGTTACAGGGCCCTGGGGCCAACGTCCTGACTTTC. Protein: CAKLQGPGANVLTF.

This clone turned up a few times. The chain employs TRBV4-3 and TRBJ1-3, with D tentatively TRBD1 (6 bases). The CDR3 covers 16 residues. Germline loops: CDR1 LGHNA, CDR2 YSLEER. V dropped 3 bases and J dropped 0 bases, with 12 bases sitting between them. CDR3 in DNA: TGCGCCAGCAGCCAGGTCACAGGGAGCTCTGGAAACACCATATATTTT. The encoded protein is CASSQVTGSSGNTIYF.

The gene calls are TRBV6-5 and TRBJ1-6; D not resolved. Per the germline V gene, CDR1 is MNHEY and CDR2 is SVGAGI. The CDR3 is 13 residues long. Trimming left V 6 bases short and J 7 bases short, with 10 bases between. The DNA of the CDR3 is TGTGCCAGCAGGACTACCAGAAATTCACCCCTCCACTTT. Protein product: CASRTTRNSPLHF.

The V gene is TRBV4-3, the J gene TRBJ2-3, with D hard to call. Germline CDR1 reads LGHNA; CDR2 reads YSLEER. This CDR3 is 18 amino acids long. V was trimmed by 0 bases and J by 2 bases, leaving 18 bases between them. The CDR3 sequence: CASSQDFHARRNTDTQYF. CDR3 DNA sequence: TGCGCCAGCAGCCAAGATTTCCATGCCCGGAGAAACACAGATACGCAGTATTTT.

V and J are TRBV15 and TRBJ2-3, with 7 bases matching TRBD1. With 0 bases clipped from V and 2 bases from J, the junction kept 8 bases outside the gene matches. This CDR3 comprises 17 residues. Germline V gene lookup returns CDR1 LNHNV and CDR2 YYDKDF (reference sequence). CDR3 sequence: CATSRDPYRGLTDTQYF. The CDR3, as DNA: TGTGCCACCAGCAGAGATCCGTACAGGGGTCTCACAGATACGCAGTATTTT.

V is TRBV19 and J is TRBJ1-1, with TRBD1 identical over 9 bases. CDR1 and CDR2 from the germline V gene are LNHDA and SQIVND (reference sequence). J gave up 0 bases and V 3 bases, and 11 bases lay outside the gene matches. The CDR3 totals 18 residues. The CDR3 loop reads CASSIFFDRGIMNTEAFF. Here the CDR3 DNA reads TGTGCCAGTAGTATTTTTTTCGACAGGGGGATAATGAACACTGAAGCTTTCTTT.

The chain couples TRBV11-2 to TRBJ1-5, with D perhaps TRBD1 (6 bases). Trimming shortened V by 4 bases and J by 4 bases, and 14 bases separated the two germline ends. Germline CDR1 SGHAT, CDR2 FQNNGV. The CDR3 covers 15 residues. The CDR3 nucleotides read TGTGCCAGCAGCTCAGAACAGGGTTGGAATCAGCCCCAGCATTTT. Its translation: CASSSEQGWNQPQHF.

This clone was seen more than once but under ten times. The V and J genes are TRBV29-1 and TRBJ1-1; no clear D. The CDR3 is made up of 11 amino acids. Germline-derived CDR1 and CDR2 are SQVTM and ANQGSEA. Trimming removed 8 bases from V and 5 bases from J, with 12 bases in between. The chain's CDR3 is CSLDYGTEAFF. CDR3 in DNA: TGCAGCCTCGACTATGGGACTGAAGCTTTCTTT.

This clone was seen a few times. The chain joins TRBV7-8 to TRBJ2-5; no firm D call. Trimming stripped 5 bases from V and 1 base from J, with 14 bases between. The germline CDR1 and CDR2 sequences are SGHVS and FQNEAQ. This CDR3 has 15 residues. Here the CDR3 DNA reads TGTGCCAGCAGCCCTGGGCTAAACCCCCAAGAGACCCAGTACTTC. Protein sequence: CASSPGLNPQETQYF.

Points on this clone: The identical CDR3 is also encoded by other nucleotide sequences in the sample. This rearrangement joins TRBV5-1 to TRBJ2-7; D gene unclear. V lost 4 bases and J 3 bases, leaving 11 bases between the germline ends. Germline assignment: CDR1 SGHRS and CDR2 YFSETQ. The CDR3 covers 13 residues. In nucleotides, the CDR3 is TGCGCCAGCAGCCCCGGCGGCAGCTACGAGCAGTACTTC. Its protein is CASSPGGSYEQYF.

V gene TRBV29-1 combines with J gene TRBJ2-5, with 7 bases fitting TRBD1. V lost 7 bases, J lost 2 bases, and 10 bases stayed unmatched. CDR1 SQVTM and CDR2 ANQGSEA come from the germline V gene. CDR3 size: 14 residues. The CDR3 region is CSACYWGQQETQYF. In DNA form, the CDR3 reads TGCAGCGCCTGCTACTGGGGACAGCAAGAGACCCAGTACTTC.

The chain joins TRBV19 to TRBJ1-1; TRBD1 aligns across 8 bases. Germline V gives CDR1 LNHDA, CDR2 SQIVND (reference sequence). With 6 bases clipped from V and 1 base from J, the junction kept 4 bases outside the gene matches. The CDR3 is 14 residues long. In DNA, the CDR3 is TGTGCCAGTAGCAGGGGGCTGGCGAACACTGAAGCTTTCTTT. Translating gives CASSRGLANTEAFF.

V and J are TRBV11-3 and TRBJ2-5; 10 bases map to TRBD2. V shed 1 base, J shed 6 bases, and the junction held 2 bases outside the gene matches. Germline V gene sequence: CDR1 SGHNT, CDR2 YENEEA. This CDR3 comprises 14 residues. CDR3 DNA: TGTGCCAGCAGCTTAGCTAGCGGGAGTCAGACCCAGTACTTC. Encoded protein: CASSLASGSQTQYF.

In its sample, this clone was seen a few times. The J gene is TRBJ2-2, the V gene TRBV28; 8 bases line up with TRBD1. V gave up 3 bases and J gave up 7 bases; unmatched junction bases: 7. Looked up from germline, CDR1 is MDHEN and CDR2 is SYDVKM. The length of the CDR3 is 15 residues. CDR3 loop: CASSFRTGNVGELFF. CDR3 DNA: TGTGCCAGCAGTTTCCGGACAGGGAATGTCGGGGAGCTGTTTTTT. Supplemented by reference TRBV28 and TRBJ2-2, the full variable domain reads DVKVTQSSRYLVKRTGEKVFLECVQDMDHENMFWYRQDPGLGLRLIYFSYDVKMKEKGDIPEGYSVSREKKERFSLILESASTNQTSMYLCASSFRTGNVGELFFGEGSRLTVL.

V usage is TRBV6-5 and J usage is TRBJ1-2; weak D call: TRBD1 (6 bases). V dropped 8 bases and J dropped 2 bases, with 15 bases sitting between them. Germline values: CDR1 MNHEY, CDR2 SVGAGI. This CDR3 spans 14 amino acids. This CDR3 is CASGPDSPNYGYTF. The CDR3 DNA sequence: TGTGCCAGCGGACCGGACAGCCCAAACTATGGCTACACCTTC.

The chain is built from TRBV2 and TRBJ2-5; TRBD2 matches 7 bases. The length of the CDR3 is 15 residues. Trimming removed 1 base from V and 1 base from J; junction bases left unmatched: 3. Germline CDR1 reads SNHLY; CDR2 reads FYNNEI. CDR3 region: CASSEGLATQETQYF. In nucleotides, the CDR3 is TGTGCCAGCAGTGAAGGACTAGCTACCCAAGAGACCCAGTACTTC.

CDR3 nucleotide sequence: TGTGCCAGCAGCCCTAGGGGGGGGGAGACCCAGTACTTC. Translated, it gives CASSPRGGETQYF. The V gene is TRBV9, the J gene TRBJ2-5, with D possibly matching TRBD2 (7 bases). Germline lookup yields CDR1 SGDLS and CDR2 YYNGEE. Trimming pared 4 bases from V and 5 bases from J, leaving 12 bases between. The CDR3 covers 13 residues.

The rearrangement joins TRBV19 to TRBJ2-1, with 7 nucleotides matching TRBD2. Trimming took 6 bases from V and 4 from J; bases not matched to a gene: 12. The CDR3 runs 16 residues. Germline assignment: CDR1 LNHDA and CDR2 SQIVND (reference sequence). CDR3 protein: CASSRRGGSRYNEQFF. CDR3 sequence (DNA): TGTGCCAGTAGCAGGCGAGGCGGGAGTCGGTACAATGAGCAGTTCTTC.

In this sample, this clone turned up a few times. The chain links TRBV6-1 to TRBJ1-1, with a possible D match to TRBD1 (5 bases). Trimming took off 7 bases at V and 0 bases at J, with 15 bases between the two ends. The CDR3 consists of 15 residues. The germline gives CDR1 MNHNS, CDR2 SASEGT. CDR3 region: CASILTGRMNTEAFF. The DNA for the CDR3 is TGTGCCAGCATTTTAACAGGCCGTATGAACACTGAAGCTTTCTTT.

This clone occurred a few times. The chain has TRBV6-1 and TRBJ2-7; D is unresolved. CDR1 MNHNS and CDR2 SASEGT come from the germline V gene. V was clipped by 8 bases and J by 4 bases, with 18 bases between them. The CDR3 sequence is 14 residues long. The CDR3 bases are TGTGCCAGCCGGGTAGCCGGGTACCCGTACGAGCAGTACTTC. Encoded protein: CASRVAGYPYEQYF.